The T cell receptor beta chain described here comes from a study of blood T cell repertoires in COVID-19. This CDR3 region has 15 residues. V shed 1 base and J shed 8 bases, with 15 bases lying between them. In germline, CDR1 is SGHNT, CDR2 YYREEE (reference sequence). Profiled with immunoSEQ multiplex PCR; TCRdb holds only in-frame clones, not every one. The table records approximately 250,000 clones, about 90% of them present only once. The study assigned cohorts using participant-reported clinical history. The table lists this clone with a count of one. The chain is built from TRBV5-4 and TRBJ1-4; D perhaps matches TRBD1 (5 bases). The sequence came from a middle-aged woman who had been exposed to COVID-19. What was sequenced was PBMCs or T cells enriched from blood (not recorded which). The CDR3 reads CASSLNSREGEKLFF. CDR3 DNA sequence: TGTGCCAGCAGCTTGAATAGTAGGGAGGGGGAAAAACTGTTTTTT.